This TCR beta chain stems from a study of cytotoxic CD8 clonotypes in ibrutinib-treated CLL. Whole-study findings and limits: Sustained-remission patients were sampled at different times than progressing patients were.

V lost 5 bases and J lost 2, with 13 bases in between. The germline V gene has CDR1 SGHTA and CDR2 FQGNSA. CDR3 length: 14 amino acids. Profiling relied on immunoSEQ multiplex PCR, and the TCRdb table lists in-frame clones only, not all of them. Of roughly 100,000 clones listed, around four fifths are singletons. TCR beta libraries used around 2 micrograms of genomic DNA from cryopreserved PBMCs. To note about this clone: Antigen specificity is unknown.

This receptor was obtained from a human donor with chronic lymphocytic leukemia. Sequenced here: PBMCs, sampled after 12 months of ibrutinib treatment. This rearrangement joins TRBV7-2 to TRBJ2-7; D tentatively reads TRBD1 or TRBD2 (6 bases each). The CDR3 DNA reads TGTGCCAGCAGCCTTGAGGGGGGAACCTACGAGCAGTACTTC. Protein sequence: CASSLEGGTYEQYF.